This TCR beta chain was documented in a study of blood T cell repertoires in COVID-19. The germline V gene encodes CDR1 LNHDA and CDR2 SQIVND (reference sequence). CDR3 length: 16 residues. V was pared by 0 bases and J by 4 bases, with 15 bases between. Clones were sequenced by immunoSEQ multiplex PCR, and TCRdb holds only the in-frame ones, with some missing. This sample has 150,000 or so clones; roughly nine tenths occur once, and the top ten carry under 2.5%. This TCR came from a woman in her seventies with acute or convalescent COVID-19. V gene TRBV19 combines with J gene TRBJ1-1; a weak D match, TRBD1 (5 bases). What was sequenced was peripheral blood. CDR3 sequence: CASSIDLGGHLTEAFF. CDR3 DNA: TGTGCCAGTAGTATAGATCTTGGCGGACACCTCACTGAAGCTTTCTTT.